Here is one T cell receptor beta chain with its context. The CDR3 runs to 14 residues. The V and J ends lost 5 bases and 2 bases respectively, with 12 bases between them. The V gene's germline CDR1 is MNHNY and CDR2 SVGAGI (reference sequence). This entry belongs to a study of blood T cell repertoires in COVID-19. Study overall: PBMCs, B-cell-depleted T cells, or T cells provided the cDNA or gDNA that made up the material.

Original data processing: Reference gene primer amplification in the assay estimated nucleated cell counts. Clones were sequenced by immunoSEQ multiplex PCR, and TCRdb holds only the in-frame ones, with some missing. V, J and clone size reflect that table, while D and trimming were determined from the DNA. Of some 180,000 clones in the sample, roughly 76% were seen once. The TCR was taken from a woman of 80 years or more with COVID-19, enrolled during active disease. The specimen sequenced was peripheral blood. The chain uses TRBV6-6 and TRBJ1-2, with D uncertain. CDR3 residues: CASSTVESNYGYTF. Here the CDR3 DNA reads TGTGCCAGCAGTACGGTAGAGTCCAACTATGGCTACACCTTC.